These 20 T cell receptor beta chains share one sample of origin, sequenced in a study of cytomegalovirus exposure and HLA in healthy donors. The PCR made use of 60 Vbeta and 13 Jbeta primers. Assay: immunoSEQ multiplex PCR; the TCRdb copy retains only in-frame clones and omits some. The sample holds about 110,000 clones, about 74% seen once. The specimen was PBMCs. These receptors were collected from a woman aged 40 to 50 in good health and CMV-seropositive.

The V gene is TRBV9, the J gene TRBJ2-7, with TRBD2 matching 7 bases. This CDR3 comprises 15 residues. In germline, CDR1 is SGDLS, CDR2 YYNGEE. J lost 0 bases, V lost 0 bases, and 3 bases had no gene match. The CDR3 DNA sequence: TGTGCCAGCAGCGTAGCGCCGGGAGGCTCCTACGAGCAGTACTTC. This sequence encodes CASSVAPGGSYEQYF.

This clone was found a few times. The chain combines TRBV18 with TRBJ1-2; possibly TRBD1 for D (5 bases). The V end lost 3 bases, the J end lost 2 bases, and 16 bases lay between the germline ends. Germline V CDR1 and CDR2: KGHSH, LQKENI. This CDR3 has 16 residues. The CDR3 is CASSPGQRVINYGYTF. The CDR3 nucleotides are TGTGCCAGCTCACCGGGGCAGCGAGTTATCAACTATGGCTACACCTTC. Drawing the rest from reference TRBV18 and TRBJ1-2, the complete variable domain is NAGVMQNPRHLVRRRGQEARLRCSPMKGHSHVYWYRQLPEEGLKFMVYLQKENIIDESGMPKERFSAEFPKEGPSILRIQQVVRGDSAAYFCASSPGQRVINYGYTFGSGTRLTVV.

The chain couples TRBV5-6 to TRBJ1-2; possible D gene TRBD1, 5 bases. The CDR3 contains 13 residues. Germline loops: CDR1 SGHDT, CDR2 YYEEEE. With 3 bases removed from V and 2 bases from J, the gap between germline ends came to 8 bases. The CDR3 spells CASSSTVNYGYTF. DNA of the CDR3: TGTGCCAGCAGCTCGACAGTGAACTATGGCTACACCTTC.

V gene TRBV29-1 combines with J gene TRBJ2-1; the match to TRBD2 covers 9 bases. V lost 4 bases to trimming and J lost 3 bases; unmatched junction nucleotides: 4. The CDR3 covers 14 residues. The germline CDR1 and CDR2 sequences are SQVTM and ANQGSEA. The CDR3 here is CSVAASGVYNEQFF. CDR3 DNA sequence: TGCAGCGTTGCGGCTAGCGGGGTCTACAATGAGCAGTTCTTC.

This clone was seen only once. A read error is possible here, since a much larger clone lies one base away. Within the sample, other DNA sequences also encode this same CDR3. The chain couples TRBV29-1 to TRBJ2-7; 7 bases match TRBD1. Germline CDR1 SQVTM, CDR2 ANQGSEA. The CDR3 has 13 residues. Trimming took 7 bases from V and 4 from J; bases not matched to a gene: 10. CDR3 protein: CSAVRGNSYEQYF. The CDR3 bases are TGCAGCGCCGTCAGGGGGAACTCATACGAGCAGTACTTC.

The table lists this clone with a count of one. The chain carries TRBV5-4 and TRBJ2-3, with 11 bases fitting TRBD1. V gave up 4 bases and J gave up 6 bases; unmatched junction bases: 1. The germline V gene encodes CDR1 SGHNT and CDR2 YYREEE (reference sequence). This CDR3 is 13 amino acids long. The CDR3 region is CASSRDRGDTQYF. In DNA form, the CDR3 reads TGTGCCAGCAGCCGGGACAGGGGGGATACGCAGTATTTT.

This clone was seen a single time. J is TRBJ1-4 and V is TRBV25-1, with 7 bases identical to TRBD1. The CDR3 has 15 residues. Germline V CDR1 and CDR2: MGHDK, SYGVNS. Germline trimming cut 6 bases from V and 4 bases from J; bases unmatched to any gene: 8. The CDR3 DNA is TGTGCCAGCAGCCCCGGACAGGTACTTAATGAAAAACTGTTTTTT. Protein sequence: CASSPGQVLNEKLFF.

The chain uses TRBV13 and TRBJ2-1; D remains unclear. CDR1 is PRHDT, CDR2 FYEKMQ, per germline (reference sequence). V lost 4 bases, J lost 2 bases, and 12 bases lay in between. There are 15 residues in the CDR3. This chain's CDR3 is CASSSASGPYNEQFF. In nucleotides, the CDR3 is TGTGCCAGCAGCTCCGCCTCTGGGCCCTACAATGAGCAGTTCTTC.

This sequence joins TRBV5-1 and TRBJ2-7, with 9 nucleotides matching TRBD1. The junction had 8 bases not matched to a gene; V was cut back by 4 bases and J by 9 bases. This CDR3 region has 13 residues. Germline V gene data show CDR1 as SGHRS and CDR2 as YFSETQ. The CDR3 reads CASSLGQGQRQYF. CDR3 nucleotides: TGCGCCAGCAGCCTGGGACAGGGACAGCGGCAGTACTTC.

The sample holds a few counts of this clone. J is TRBJ2-2 and V is TRBV11-3; TRBD1 might be the D (6 bases). From germline, CDR1 is SGHNT and CDR2 YENEEA. This CDR3 has 16 amino acids. Trimming took off 0 bases at V and 5 bases at J, with 13 bases between the two ends. The CDR3 sequence is CASSLEQGATTGELFF. CDR3 DNA: TGTGCCAGCAGCTTAGAACAGGGTGCCACAACCGGGGAGCTGTTTTTT.

The V call is TRBV4-2, the J call TRBJ2-5; 7 positions match TRBD2. The CDR3 length is 16 residues. V shed 0 bases, J shed 4 bases, and the junction held 8 bases outside the gene matches. From germline, CDR1 is LGHNA and CDR2 YNFKEQ. The CDR3 is CASSQEGGGVGETQYF. CDR3 bases: TGTGCCAGCAGCCAAGAGGGGGGGGGAGTGGGAGAGACCCAGTACTTC.

This chain joins TRBV5-1 and TRBJ2-1; D perhaps matches TRBD1 (6 bases). The V and J ends lost 0 bases and 7 bases respectively, with 11 bases between them. Germline CDR1 SGHRS, CDR2 YFSETQ. CDR3 length: 14 amino acids. The CDR3 DNA sequence: TGCGCCAGCAGCTTGGATGGACAGTTTAATGAGCAGTTCTTC. Translation: CASSLDGQFNEQFF. Filled out from reference TRBV5-1 and TRBJ2-1, the complete variable domain reads KAGVTQTPRYLIKTRGQQVTLSCSPISGHRSVSWYQQTPGQGLQFLFEYFSETQRNKGNFPGRFSGRQFSNSRSEMNVSTLELGDSALYLCASSLDGQFNEQFFGPGTRLTVL.

This sequence joins TRBV10-3 and TRBJ2-6, with 8 bases that match TRBD1. The CDR3 runs 17 residues. The germline V gene encodes CDR1 ENHRY and CDR2 SYGVKD. V trimming: 2 bases; J trimming: 0 bases; junction bases outside the gene matches: 3. CDR3 residues: CAISELTGGSGANVLTF. The CDR3 DNA follows: TGTGCCATCAGTGAGCTCACAGGGGGCTCTGGGGCCAACGTCCTGACTTTC.

The chain joins TRBV6-1 to TRBJ1-5; 8 nucleotides match TRBD1. V shed 3 bases, J shed 10 bases, and the junction held 11 bases outside the gene matches. The germline gives CDR1 MNHNS, CDR2 SASEGT. The CDR3 runs 15 residues. CDR3 sequence reads: CASSERGQDSRPQHF. The CDR3 coding sequence is TGTGCCAGCAGTGAGAGGGGACAGGACTCTCGCCCCCAGCATTTT.

The chain employs TRBV29-1 and TRBJ1-2; perhaps TRBD1 as D (5 bases). V dropped 5 bases and J dropped 11 bases, with 12 bases sitting between them. Germline V lookup: CDR1 SQVTM, CDR2 ANQGSEA. This CDR3 region has 10 residues. For the CDR3, the DNA is TGCAGCGTTCAACAGGAGGGATACACCTTC. Protein: CSVQQEGYTF.

The chain has TRBV29-1 and TRBJ1-1; TRBD1 agrees at 10 bases. The CDR3 runs 13 residues. CDR1 and CDR2 (germline): SQVTM, ANQGSEA. V lost 6 bases, J lost 4 bases, and 5 bases stayed unmatched. This chain's CDR3 is CSVCRDRGTEAFF. CDR3 DNA sequence: TGCAGCGTCTGCCGGGACAGGGGCACTGAAGCTTTCTTT.

The chain uses TRBV7-9 and TRBJ1-1, with D unresolved. The CDR3 runs to 12 residues. Germline CDR1 SEHNR, CDR2 FQNEAQ (reference sequence). V lost 3 bases to trimming and J lost 3 bases, with 5 bases between them. The CDR3 nucleotides read TGTGCCAGCAGCTTCCCAGACACTGAAGCTTTCTTT. This encodes CASSFPDTEAFF.

This clone was counted a few times. The chain recombines TRBV5-1 with TRBJ1-3; no firm D call. From germline, CDR1 is SGHRS and CDR2 YFSETQ. Trimming took 1 base from V and 0 from J, leaving 8 bases between them. This CDR3 contains 15 residues. CDR3 protein: CASSLRDFSGNTIYF. The CDR3 region has the DNA TGCGCCAGCAGCTTGAGAGACTTCTCTGGAAACACCATATATTTT.

V is TRBV7-3 and J is TRBJ1-1; D is ambiguous. Germline V gene sequence: CDR1 SGHTA, CDR2 FQGTGA. The germline V and J ends were trimmed by 3 bases and 3 bases, with 11 bases remaining between them. This CDR3 region has 14 residues. CDR3 sequence: CASSLGGGDTEAFF. The CDR3 DNA follows: TGTGCCAGCAGCTTGGGCGGAGGAGACACTGAAGCTTTCTTT.

This clone was detected a few times. The chain links TRBV5-1 to TRBJ2-1; 11 bases line up with TRBD1. This CDR3 has 13 residues. CDR1 SGHRS and CDR2 YFSETQ come from the germline V gene. Trimming at V came to 3 bases and at J to 12 bases, leaving 5 bases not matched to a gene. This CDR3 is CASSWDRGVGQFF. The CDR3 DNA is TGCGCCAGCAGCTGGGACAGGGGGGTCGGGCAGTTCTTC.